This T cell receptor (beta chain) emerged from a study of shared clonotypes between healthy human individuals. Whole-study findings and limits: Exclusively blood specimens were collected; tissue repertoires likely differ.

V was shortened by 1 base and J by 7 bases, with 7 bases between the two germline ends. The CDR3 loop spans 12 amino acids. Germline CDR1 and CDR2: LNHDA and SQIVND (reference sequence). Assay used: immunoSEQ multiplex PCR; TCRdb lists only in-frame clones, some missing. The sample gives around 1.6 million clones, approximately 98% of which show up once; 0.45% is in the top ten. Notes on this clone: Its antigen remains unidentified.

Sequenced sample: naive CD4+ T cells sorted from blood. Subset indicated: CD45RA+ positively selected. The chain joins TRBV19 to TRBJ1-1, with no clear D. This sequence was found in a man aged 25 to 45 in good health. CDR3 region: CASSIGVYEAFF. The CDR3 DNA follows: TGTGCCAGTAGTATAGGGGTCTATGAAGCTTTCTTT. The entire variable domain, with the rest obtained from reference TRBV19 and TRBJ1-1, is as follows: DGGITQSPKYLFRKEGQNVTLSCEQNLNHDAMYWYRQDPGQGLRLIYYSQIVNDFQKGDIAEGYSVSREKKESFPLTVTSAQKNPTAFYLCASSIGVYEAFFGQGTRLTVV.